These 21 T cell receptor beta chains share one sample of origin, sequenced in a study of blood T cells in healthy people across ages. The use of a sample-barcoded 5' primer and a J-beta primer mix characterized a second PCR of about 7 to 12 cycles. TCRdb re-analysed the 5' RACE reads in MiXCR, keeping a single row per CDR3 protein. The sample has hundreds of thousands of distinct CDR3 sequences; roughly 21% are singletons. What was sequenced was blood. The receptors originated from an older man in good health.

This clonotype appeared a single time. This chain joins TRBV18 and TRBJ1-1; D possibly corresponds to TRBD1 (5 bases). Trimming took 5 bases from V and 3 from J, leaving 10 bases between them. CDR3 length: 13 residues. CDR1 is KGHSH and CDR2 is LQKENI in the germline V gene. The CDR3 nucleotides read TGTGCCAGCTCATGGGACGGCCACACTGAAGCTTTCTTT. It encodes CASSWDGHTEAFF.

This clonotype occurred a few times. This rearrangement joins TRBV20-1 to TRBJ2-1; 12 positions match TRBD2. This CDR3 contains 15 residues. Germline V CDR1 and CDR2: DFQATT, SNEGSKA (reference sequence). The CDR3 DNA is TGCAGCCCCGTGGCGACTAGCGGGAGTCACAATGAGCAGTTCTTC. The encoded protein is CSPVATSGSHNEQFF.

V and J are TRBV6-2 or TRBV6-3 and TRBJ1-5; D is ambiguous. CDR1 is MNHEY and CDR2 is SVGEGT in the germline V gene. The CDR3 has 12 amino acids. The ends were cut back, 6 bases at V and 4 bases at J, with 7 bases in the middle. CDR3 amino acids: CASSNSNQPQHF. The CDR3 DNA reads TGTGCCAGCAGCAATTCTAATCAGCCCCAGCATTTT.

This clonotype was observed a few times. The chain employs TRBV10-3 and TRBJ2-5; 13 bases are shared with TRBD2. J gave up 4 bases and V 2 bases, and 7 bases lay outside the gene matches. CDR3 length equals 17 residues. CDR1 and CDR2 (germline): ENHRY, SYGVKD. The CDR3 nucleotides are TGTGCCATCAGTGAGGGACTAGCGGGAGAGTACGGAGAGACCCAGTACTTC. This translates into CAISEGLAGEYGETQYF.

This clonotype showed up just a few times. The chain is built from TRBV28 and TRBJ1-5; TRBD1 matches at 7 bases. This CDR3 region has 17 residues. From germline, CDR1 is MDHEN and CDR2 SYDVKM. V was pared by 5 bases and J by 9 bases, with 19 bases of the junction left unmatched. The CDR3 is CASSPISDRREDRPQHF. The CDR3 DNA reads as TGTGCCAGCAGTCCTATCTCGGACAGGCGGGAGGATCGGCCCCAGCATTTT.

This clonotype was found a few times. The chain combines TRBV29-1 with TRBJ2-3; D is perhaps TRBD2 (6 bases). The germline CDR1 and CDR2 sequences are SQVTM and ANQGSEA. The CDR3 length is 14 residues. The ends were cut back, 7 bases at V and 4 bases at J, with 18 bases in the middle. The CDR3: CSADGGGPPDTQYF. Here the CDR3 DNA reads TGCAGCGCCGATGGGGGAGGCCCACCAGATACGCAGTATTTT.

This chain connects TRBV2 to TRBJ2-3; D gene uncertain. The ends were cut back, 7 bases at V and 5 bases at J, with 10 bases in the middle. This CDR3 contains 12 residues. Germline CDR1 is SNHLY and CDR2 is FYNNEI. DNA of the CDR3: TGTGCCAGCATCTTAGTCGAAGATACGCAGTATTTT. Protein: CASILVEDTQYF.

This clonotype has just a few counts. This chain uses TRBV9 with TRBJ2-4, with D perhaps TRBD1 (5 bases). This CDR3 has 14 residues. CDR1 and CDR2 from the germline V gene are SGDLS and YYNGEE. V lost 1 base to trimming and J lost 6 bases, with 11 bases between them. The CDR3 nucleotides read TGTGCCAGCAGCGTAAGCGACAGAGCAAACATTCAGTACTTC. Residues: CASSVSDRANIQYF.

The chain carries TRBV4-2 and TRBJ2-5; D is undetermined. Germline assignment: CDR1 LGHNA and CDR2 YNFKEQ. Between the trimmed V and J ends, which lost 2 bases and 0 bases, there was a span of 7 bases. The CDR3 contains 14 residues. CDR3 coding DNA: TGTGCCAGCAGCCAAATCTCAAACCAAGAGACCCAGTACTTC. It encodes CASSQISNQETQYF.

This clonotype turned up a few times. The rearrangement uses TRBV7-2 and TRBJ1-5, with a possible D match to TRBD1 (5 bases). Germline V gene lookup returns CDR1 SGHTA and CDR2 FQGNSA. The CDR3 is 15 residues long. V lost 1 base to trimming and J lost 6 bases, with 13 bases between them. In DNA, the CDR3 is TGTGCCAGCAGCTTAGGGGGTGCAGGGCTTCAGCCCCAGCATTTT. Amino acid sequence: CASSLGGAGLQPQHF.

This rearrangement joins TRBV7-9 to TRBJ2-1; TRBD2 aligns across 8 bases. Per the germline V gene, CDR1 is SEHNR and CDR2 is FQNEAQ (reference sequence). CDR3 length: 16 residues. After removal of 7 bases from V and 12 bases from J, the junction contained 20 bases not matched to a gene. CDR3 loop: CASTTTVPSGYDGQFF. The CDR3 coding sequence is TGTGCCAGCACCACCACGGTGCCTAGCGGGTACGATGGGCAGTTCTTC.

The chain links TRBV29-1 to TRBJ1-3; D ambiguous. V shed 0 bases and J shed 7 bases, with 7 bases lying between them. This CDR3 is 12 amino acids long. Germline V gives CDR1 SQVTM, CDR2 ANQGSEA. The DNA of the CDR3 is TGCAGCGTTGAAGATCTGGGTAACACCATATATTTT. Translation: CSVEDLGNTIYF.

This clonotype has just a few counts. A junction boundary mismatches the germline segment, possibly from a read error. The V gene is TRBV7-7, the J gene TRBJ2-1; TRBD1 matches at 11 bases. The germline gives CDR1 SSHAT, CDR2 FNYEAQ (reference sequence). There are 13 residues in the CDR3. CDR3 DNA: TGTGCTAGCAGCGGGGACAGGGGGACTGAGCAGTTCTTC. It yields the protein CASSGDRGTEQFF.

For the CDR3, the DNA is TGTGCCAGCAGTTTTAGCCCGGAGATCCTGTACAATGAGCAGTTCTTC. It specifies CASSFSPEILYNEQFF. The rearrangement joins TRBV27 to TRBJ2-1; D is uncertain. CDR3 length equals 16 residues. The germline V gene has CDR1 MNHEY and CDR2 SMNVEV (reference sequence). Trimming pared 3 bases from V and 4 bases from J, leaving 16 bases between.

The chain recombines TRBV5-1 with TRBJ2-1; the match to TRBD2 covers 13 bases. The V gene end was trimmed by 4 bases and the J gene end by 8 bases; junction bases not matched to a gene: 9. Per the germline V gene, CDR1 is SGHRS and CDR2 is YFSETQ. The CDR3 is 16 residues long. For the CDR3, the DNA is TGCGCCAGCAGCCCGGGGACTAGCGGGATGGTGGATGAGCAGTTCTTC. The encoded protein is CASSPGTSGMVDEQFF.

J is TRBJ2-5 and V is TRBV28; 8 positions match TRBD1. The end of the DNA is better explained by TRBJ2-7, so the J call may be wrong. This CDR3 contains 14 residues. The germline V gene has CDR1 MDHEN and CDR2 SYDVKM. The CDR3 reads CASSSGTGRREQYF. CDR3 sequence (DNA): TGTGCCAGCAGCTCCGGGACAGGCAGACGCGAGCAGTACTTC.

At least ten counts were recorded for this clonotype. The CDR3 DNA sequence: TGTGCCAGCAGTCTCCAGGGTCTGATTAATTCACCCCTCCACTTT. Translating gives CASSLQGLINSPLHF. This sequence joins TRBV12-3 or TRBV12-4 and TRBJ1-6, with D maybe TRBD1 (5 bases). Trimming took 5 bases from V and 6 from J, leaving 14 bases between them. This CDR3 spans 15 amino acids.

This clonotype came up many times. The V and J genes are TRBV5-8 and TRBJ1-4; TRBD1 might be the D (6 bases). Germline V lookup: CDR1 SGHTS, CDR2 YDEGEE. The CDR3 loop spans 19 amino acids. Trimming stripped 0 bases from V and 1 base from J, with 19 bases between. The CDR3 here is CASSLGGGQLRRTNEKLFF. The DNA for the CDR3 is TGTGCCAGCAGCTTGGGTGGGGGACAACTCAGAAGAACTAATGAAAAACTGTTTTTT. Filled out from reference TRBV5-8 and TRBJ1-4, the complete variable domain reads EAGVTQSPTHLIKTRGQQATLRCSPISGHTSVYWYQQALGLGLQFLLWYDEGEERNRGNFPPRFSGRQFPNYSSELNVNALELEDSALYLCASSLGGGQLRRTNEKLFFGSGTQLSVL.

The V and J genes are TRBV7-8 and TRBJ2-5, with TRBD2 identical over 9 bases. The J call may be in error: the DNA end matches TRBJ2-1 better. The CDR3 consists of 16 residues. The germline CDR1 and CDR2 sequences are SGHVS and FQNEAQ. The CDR3 region has the DNA TGTGCCAGCAGCTTGTCTGGGCTAGCGGGACTTCATGAGCAGTTCTTC. Amino acids: CASSLSGLAGLHEQFF.

This clonotype was seen a handful of times. The chain employs TRBV29-1 and TRBJ1-5; D is uncertain. The CDR3 extends over 13 amino acids. The germline CDR1 and CDR2 sequences are SQVTM and ANQGSEA. Trimming took 4 bases from V and 0 from J, leaving 7 bases between them. For the CDR3, the DNA is TGCAGCGTTGGAGAAATTAGCAATCAGCCCCAGCATTTT. Translating gives CSVGEISNQPQHF.

The CDR3 DNA sequence: TGTGCCAGTATCGGAGCTGAAGCTTTCTTT. It yields the protein CASIGAEAFF. The chain is built from TRBV19 and TRBJ1-1; unclear D gene. The CDR3 spans 10 residues. The germline V and J ends were trimmed by 7 bases and 6 bases, with 6 bases remaining between them. From germline, CDR1 is LNHDA and CDR2 SQIVND (reference sequence). The whole variable domain, filled in from reference TRBV19 and TRBJ1-1, reads DGGITQSPKYLFRKEGQNVTLSCEQNLNHDAMYWYRQDPGQGLRLIYYSQIVNDFQKGDIAEGYSVSREKKESFPLTVTSAQKNPTAFYLCASIGAEAFFGQGTRLTVV.